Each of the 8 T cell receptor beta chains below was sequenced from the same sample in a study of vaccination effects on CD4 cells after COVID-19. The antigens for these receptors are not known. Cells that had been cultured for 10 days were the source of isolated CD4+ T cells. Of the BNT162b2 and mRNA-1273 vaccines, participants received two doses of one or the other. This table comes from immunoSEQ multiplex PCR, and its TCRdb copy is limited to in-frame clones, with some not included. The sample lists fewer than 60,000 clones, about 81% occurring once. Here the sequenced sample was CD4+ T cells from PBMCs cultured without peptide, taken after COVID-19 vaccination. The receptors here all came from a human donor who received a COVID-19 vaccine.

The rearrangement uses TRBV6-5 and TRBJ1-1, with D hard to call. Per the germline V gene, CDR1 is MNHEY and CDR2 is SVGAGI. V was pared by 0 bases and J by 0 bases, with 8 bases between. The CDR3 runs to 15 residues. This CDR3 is CASSYSRKMNTEAFF. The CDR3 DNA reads TGTGCCAGCAGTTACTCTCGGAAAATGAACACTGAAGCTTTCTTT.

The CDR3 DNA sequence: TGCGCCAGCAGCCAACCGCAACGACTAGCGGAAGAGACCCAGTACTTC. It specifies CASSQPQRLAEETQYF. V is TRBV4-1 and J is TRBJ2-5, with 9 nucleotides matching TRBD2. Per the germline V gene, CDR1 is MGHRA and CDR2 is YSYEKL. The CDR3 has 16 amino acids. J was trimmed by 3 bases and V by 2 bases; bases with no gene match: 7.

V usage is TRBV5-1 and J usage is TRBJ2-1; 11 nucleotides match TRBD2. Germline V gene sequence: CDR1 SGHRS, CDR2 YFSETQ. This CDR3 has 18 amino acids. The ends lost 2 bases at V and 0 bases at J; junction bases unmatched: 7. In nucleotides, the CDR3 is TGCGCCAGCAGCTTTGCTAGCGGGGGGATGAGCTCCTACAATGAGCAGTTCTTC. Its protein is CASSFASGGMSSYNEQFF.

In nucleotides, the CDR3 is TGTGCCAGCAGTTTTTCGGGGGGGATTGTCTATGGCTACACCTTC. It encodes CASSFSGGIVYGYTF. This chain connects TRBV28 to TRBJ1-2, with a tentative D call TRBD1 (5 bases). The CDR3 runs 15 residues. Germline V gene data show CDR1 as MDHEN and CDR2 as SYDVKM. Trimming shortened V by 3 bases and J by 4 bases, and 15 bases separated the two germline ends.

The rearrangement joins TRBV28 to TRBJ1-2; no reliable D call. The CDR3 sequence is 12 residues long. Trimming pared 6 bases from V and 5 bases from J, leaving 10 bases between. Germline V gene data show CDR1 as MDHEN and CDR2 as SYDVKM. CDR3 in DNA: TGTGCCAGCAGGAACGGTTGGTATGGCTACACCTTC. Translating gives CASRNGWYGYTF.

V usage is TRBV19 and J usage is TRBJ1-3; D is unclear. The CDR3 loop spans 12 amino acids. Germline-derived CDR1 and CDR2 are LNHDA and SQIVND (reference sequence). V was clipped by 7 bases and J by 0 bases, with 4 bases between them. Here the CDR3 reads CASKASGNTIYF. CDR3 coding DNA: TGTGCCAGTAAGGCCTCTGGAAACACCATATATTTT.

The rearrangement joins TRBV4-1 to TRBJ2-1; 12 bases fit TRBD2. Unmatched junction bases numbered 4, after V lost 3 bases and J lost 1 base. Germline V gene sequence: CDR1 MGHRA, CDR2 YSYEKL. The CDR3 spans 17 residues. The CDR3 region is CASSQPTSGRSYNEQFF. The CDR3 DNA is TGCGCCAGCAGCCAGCCAACTAGCGGGAGGTCCTACAATGAGCAGTTCTTC.

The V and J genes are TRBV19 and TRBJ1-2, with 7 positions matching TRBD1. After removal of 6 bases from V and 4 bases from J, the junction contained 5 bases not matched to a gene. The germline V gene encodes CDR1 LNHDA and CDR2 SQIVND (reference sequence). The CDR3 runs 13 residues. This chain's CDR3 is CASSRDSVYGYTF. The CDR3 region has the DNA TGTGCCAGTAGCCGGGACAGCGTCTATGGCTACACCTTC.